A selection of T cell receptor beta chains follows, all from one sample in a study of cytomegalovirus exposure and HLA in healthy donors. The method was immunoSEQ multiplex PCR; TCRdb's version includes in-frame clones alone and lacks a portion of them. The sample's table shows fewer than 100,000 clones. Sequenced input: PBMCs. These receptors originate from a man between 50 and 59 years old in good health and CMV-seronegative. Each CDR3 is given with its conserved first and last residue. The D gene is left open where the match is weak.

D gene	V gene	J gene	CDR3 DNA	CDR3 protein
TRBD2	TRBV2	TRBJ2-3	TGTGCCAGCACCAGGCGGGGGGTGGACACAGATACGCAGTATTTT	CASTRRGVDTDTQYF
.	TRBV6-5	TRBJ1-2	TGTGCCAGCAGCCGCCCGGGGGGCTATGGCTACACCTTC	CASSRPGGYGYTF
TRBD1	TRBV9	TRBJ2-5	TGTGCCAGCAGCGACCCCTTCGACAGGGCTGACGAGACCCAGTACTTC	CASSDPFDRADETQYF
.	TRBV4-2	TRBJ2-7	TGTGCCAGCAGCCAAGTGGGCGGGGGCAGCTACGAGCAGTACTTC	CASSQVGGGSYEQYF
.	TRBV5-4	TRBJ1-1	TGTGCCGGGTCAACAGTCATGAACACTGAAGCTTTCTTT	CAGSTVMNTEAFF
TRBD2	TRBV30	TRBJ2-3	TGTGCCTGGAGTGTGCCTCTCCGGGTAGCGGGGGGACCAGATACGCAGTATTTT	CAWSVPLRVAGGPDTQYF
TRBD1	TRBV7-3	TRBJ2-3	TGTGCCAGCAGCCAAGGACAGGGCACAGATACGCAGTATTTT	CASSQGQGTDTQYF
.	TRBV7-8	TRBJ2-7	TGTGCCAGCAGTTCCTCGACCGTCCCGGGTGTCTACGAGCAGTACTTC	CASSSSTVPGVYEQYF
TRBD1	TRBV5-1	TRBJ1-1	TGCGCCAGCACCCCAGGGGGTGAGACTGAAGCTTTCTTT	CASTPGGETEAFF
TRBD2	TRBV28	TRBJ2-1	TGTGCCAGCAGGAGACTAGCGGGGAGATACAATGAGCAGTTCTTC	CASRRLAGRYNEQFF
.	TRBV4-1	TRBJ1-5	TGCGCCAGCAGCCAAGATTGGACAGGCAATCAGCCCCAGCATTTT	CASSQDWTGNQPQHF
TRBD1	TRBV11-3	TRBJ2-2	TGTGCCAGCACGGAGAGGGGGCGAAACGGGGAGCTGTTTTTT	CASTERGRNGELFF
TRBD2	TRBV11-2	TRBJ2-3	TGTGCCAGCAGCTTGGGACTAGCGGGGGCGGGAGATACGCAGTATTTT	CASSLGLAGAGDTQYF
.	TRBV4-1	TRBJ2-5	TGCGCCAGCAGTCGGACTCTCCAAGAGACCCAGTACTTC	CASSRTLQETQYF
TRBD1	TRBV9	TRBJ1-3	TGTGCCAGCAGCGCCCAGACAGGGGCGTTTGGAAACACCATATATTTT	CASSAQTGAFGNTIYF
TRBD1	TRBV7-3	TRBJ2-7	TGTGCCAGCAGCTCCCGGGACAGCTCCTACGAGCAGTACTTC	CASSSRDSSYEQYF
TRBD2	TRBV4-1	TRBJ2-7	TGCGCCAGCAGCCTCCAGGTTCTAGCGGTGAATAAGGAGCAGTACTTC	CASSLQVLAVNKEQYF
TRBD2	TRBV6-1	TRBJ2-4	TGTGCCAGCAGGAGGACTAGCGGGGGGAGTAGCATTCAGTACTTC	CASRRTSGGSSIQYF
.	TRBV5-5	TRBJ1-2	TGTGCCAGCAGCTTTATCCAGGGAGGCTACACCTTC	CASSFIQGGYTF
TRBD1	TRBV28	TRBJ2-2	TGTGCCAGCAGTCGCCGGACAGGGGGCAACACCGGGGAGCTGTTTTTT	CASSRRTGGNTGELFF
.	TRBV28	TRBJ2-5	TGTGCCAGCAGTTTAGTCAGCGCGGGGGAGACCCAGTACTTC	CASSLVSAGETQYF
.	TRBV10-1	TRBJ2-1	TGCGCCAGCAGTGAGGGCCATACCCTCATGGATGAGCAGTTCTTC	CASSEGHTLMDEQFF
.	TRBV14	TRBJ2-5	TGTGCCAGCAGCCAAGATGGGCAGTCCGGAGAGACCCAGTACTTC	CASSQDGQSGETQYF
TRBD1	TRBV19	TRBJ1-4	TGTGCCAGTAGTACCGGGACAGCTAATGAAAAACTGTTTTTT	CASSTGTANEKLFF
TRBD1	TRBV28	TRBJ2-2	TGTGCCAGCAGTGGGGGGACAGGGGAAAACACCGGGGAGCTGTTTTTT	CASSGGTGENTGELFF
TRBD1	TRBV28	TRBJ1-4	TGTGCCAGCAGTTTATCGGGACAGGGTAATGAAAAACTGTTTTTT	CASSLSGQGNEKLFF
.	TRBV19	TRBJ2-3	TGTGCCAGTAGGAGGGTTGGCACAGATACGCAGTATTTT	CASRRVGTDTQYF
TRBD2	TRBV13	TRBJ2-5	TGTGCCAGCAGCTTGGGACTAGCGGTCCAAGAGACCCAGTACTTC	CASSLGLAVQETQYF
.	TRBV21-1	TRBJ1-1	TGTGCCAGCAGCAAAGAGGGAGTGAACACTGAAGCTTTCTTT	CASSKEGVNTEAFF
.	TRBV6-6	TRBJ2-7	TGTGCCAGCGACACAGGGAGCGCCTACGAGCAGTACTTC	CASDTGSAYEQYF
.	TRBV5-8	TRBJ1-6	TGTGCCAGCAGCCCTAGTTGGAGTTCACCCCTCCACTTT	CASSPSWSSPLHF
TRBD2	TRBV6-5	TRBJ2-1	TGTGCCAGCAGTCCGGGACTAGCGGGGCACAATGAGCAGTTCTTC	CASSPGLAGHNEQFF
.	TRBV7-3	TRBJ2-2	TGTGCCAGCAGCTTAACCAGGGATACTGCCGGGGAGCTGTTTTTT	CASSLTRDTAGELFF
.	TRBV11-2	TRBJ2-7	TGTGCCAGCAGCCTGGGACTGATCTACGAGCAGTACTTC	CASSLGLIYEQYF
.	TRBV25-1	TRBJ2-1	TGTGCCAGCACCCCGACGTTAGGGAGTGTATATGAGCAGTTCTTC	CASTPTLGSVYEQFF
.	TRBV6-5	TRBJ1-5	TGTGCCAGCAAGAGTCAGGGACTCAATCAGCCCCAGCATTTT	CASKSQGLNQPQHF
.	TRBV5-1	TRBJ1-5	TGCGCCAGCAGCTCCGAGGGTCGTCAGCCCCAGCATTTT	CASSSEGRQPQHF
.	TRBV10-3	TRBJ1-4	TGTGCCATCAGTGGGGGGCAGAGGATAAATGAAAAACTGTTTTTT	CAISGGQRINEKLFF
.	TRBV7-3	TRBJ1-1	TGTGCCAGCAGCGCACAGGGGAACACTGAAGCTTTCTTT	CASSAQGNTEAFF